A selection of T cell receptor beta chains follows, all from one sample in a study of blood T cell repertoires in COVID-19. TCRdb keeps only in-frame clones here, not all; method: immunoSEQ multiplex PCR. The sample shows about 240,000 clones, 86% of them seen only once. The sequenced sample consisted of peripheral blood. The receptors come from a man aged 55 to 70 with acute or convalescent COVID-19. The CDR3 runs from the conserved cysteine through the conserved F or W. A D gene is named only where the DNA matches it firmly. The size entry is marked missing in some rows and otherwise reads once, few, many or a size class.

TRBD2,.,TRBV11-3,TRBJ2-7,TGTGCCAGCACCCTAGATGGGGGAGGGAAGACCTACGAGCAGTACTTC,CASTLDGGGKTYEQYF
TRBD2,.,TRBV7-8,TRBJ2-1,TGTGCCAGCAGCTTAGTGGGTAGCGGGGTTATCAATGAGCAGTTCTTC,CASSLVGSGVINEQFF
.,.,TRBV10-1,TRBJ2-4,TGCGCCAGCAGGACGACAGGGACTTTTGCCATTCAGTACTTC,CASRTTGTFAIQYF
.,.,TRBV30,TRBJ1-5,TGTGCCTGGAGTGGCCGGCAGGGCGGGGGGTATAGCAATCAGCCCCAGCATTTT,CAWSGRQGGGYSNQPQHF
.,.,TRBV21-1,TRBJ2-7,TGTGCCAGCAATTGGCAGGACTCCTACGAGCAGTACTTC,CASNWQDSYEQYF
.,.,TRBV3-1/TRBV3-2,TRBJ2-7,TGTGCCAGCAGCCAGGCCCGTAACGAGCAGTACTTC,CASSQARNEQYF
TRBD1,.,TRBV7-2,TRBJ1-6,TGTGCCAGCAGCGGCGAGGGGACAGGGGATAATTCACCCCTCCACTTT,CASSGEGTGDNSPLHF
.,.,TRBV24-1,TRBJ2-2,TGTGCCACCAGTGACTCAGGGTTCGGGGAGCTGTTTTTT,CATSDSGFGELFF
.,once,TRBV19,TRBJ2-4,TGTGCCAGTAACGCGAGAAAGGGGGCCAAAAACATTCAGTACTTC,CASNARKGAKNIQYF
.,few,TRBV27,TRBJ1-2,TGTGCCAGCAGTTTTCGGTTTGGCCCTAGCTATGGCTACACCTTC,CASSFRFGPSYGYTF
.,.,TRBV4-3,TRBJ2-3,TGCGCCAGCAGCCAAGACGCGCGGAGCACAGATACGCAGTATTTT,CASSQDARSTDTQYF
.,.,TRBV2,TRBJ1-5,TGTGCCAGCACCAGGAGCAATCAGCCCCAGCATTTT,CASTRSNQPQHF
.,.,TRBV25-1,TRBJ2-7,TGTGCCAGCAGTGTAGCGGCCTCCTACGAGCAGTACTTC,CASSVAASYEQYF
TRBD1,.,TRBV5-4,TRBJ2-3,TGTGCCAGCACCAGACAGGGGCGTACAGATACGCAGTATTTT,CASTRQGRTDTQYF
.,.,TRBV18,TRBJ1-3,TGTGCCAGCTCACCACCGGGCCTCGACAGGCGGCGCTCTGGAAACACCATATATTTT,CASSPPGLDRRRSGNTIYF
TRBD2,.,TRBV5-5,TRBJ2-1,TGTGCCAGCAGCTCCGACGGGACTAGCACCTACAATGAGCAGTTCTTC,CASSSDGTSTYNEQFF
.,few,TRBV10-2,TRBJ2-5,TGCGCCAGCAGTTACATTGGAGAGACCCAGTACTTC,CASSYIGETQYF
.,.,TRBV5-1,TRBJ2-6,TGCGCCAGCAGCCCCGGGGACTTCAGCTCTGGGGCCAACGTCCTGACTTTC,CASSPGDFSSGANVLTF
TRBD2,.,TRBV6-1,TRBJ2-3,TGTGCCAGCAGTGACGGAGCGGGAAAGGCTGGAGATACGCAGTATTTT,CASSDGAGKAGDTQYF
TRBD2,.,TRBV15,TRBJ2-7,TGTGCCACCAGCAGCCTCACCGGGGGGGAGGGTTTATACGAGCAGTACTTC,CATSSLTGGEGLYEQYF
.,.,TRBV4-3,TRBJ1-4,TGCGCCAGCAGCGAAACAGGGTTGGTAGATGAAAAACTGTTTTTT,CASSETGLVDEKLFF
.,.,TRBV19,TRBJ2-5,TGTGCCAGTAGTATAGGATACCGGGACATACAAGAGACCCAGTACTTC,CASSIGYRDIQETQYF
TRBD1,.,TRBV6-5,TRBJ2-2,TGTGCCACTAACAGGGGCACCGGGGAGCTGTTTTTT,CATNRGTGELFF
.,few,TRBV18,TRBJ1-6,TGTGCCAGCTCACCTACCGGGACGGGGGTAAATTCACCCCTCCACTTT,CASSPTGTGVNSPLHF
.,.,TRBV7-2,TRBJ1-3,TGTGCCAGCAGCTTATCTCGGGGGGTCTCTGGAAACACCATATATTTT,CASSLSRGVSGNTIYF
TRBD1,.,TRBV4-2,TRBJ2-5,TGTGCCAGCAGCCAAGACGACAGGGGAGAGACCCAGTACTTC,CASSQDDRGETQYF
TRBD2,once,TRBV7-9,TRBJ2-3,TGTGCCAGCAGCCCCGCGGGGGGGAGCACAGATACGCAGTATTTT,CASSPAGGSTDTQYF
TRBD2,.,TRBV27,TRBJ2-3,TGTGCCAGCACCCCGTGGGGACTAGCGGCCTCAAGCACAGATACGCAGTATTTT,CASTPWGLAASSTDTQYF
TRBD2,.,TRBV30,TRBJ2-5,TGTGCCTGGAGTGTACTATTTGCGGGAGGGCTAGAGACCCAGTACTTC,CAWSVLFAGGLETQYF
.,.,TRBV2,TRBJ1-6,TGTGCCAGCAGAGAAGGAGCTGAAATTGCCCCACTCGATAATTCACCCCTCCACTTT,CASREGAEIAPLDNSPLHF
.,.,TRBV15,TRBJ1-3,TGTGCCACCAGCTCCTTGAGGTCGGGGGCTGGAAACACCATATATTTT,CATSSLRSGAGNTIYF
TRBD1,.,TRBV6-5,TRBJ2-1,TGTGCCAGCAGTTACTCAGACAGGGGGCCCTACAATGAGCAGTTCTTC,CASSYSDRGPYNEQFF
TRBD1,.,TRBV28,TRBJ2-1,TGTGCCAGCAGTCTACGACAGGGACGGGTCTCCTACAATGAGCAGTTCTTC,CASSLRQGRVSYNEQFF
.,.,TRBV7-2,TRBJ1-5,TGTGCCAGCAGCTTAGGTCAGTATGGCAATCAGCCCCAGCATTTT,CASSLGQYGNQPQHF
TRBD2,.,TRBV19,TRBJ2-1,TGTGCCAGTAGTACCGTACTAGCGGGAGGGCCGATTGAGCAGTTCTTC,CASSTVLAGGPIEQFF
.,.,TRBV27,TRBJ1-2,TGTGCCAGCAGTTTAACAGGGAGCGGCTATGGCTACACCTTC,CASSLTGSGYGYTF
.,.,TRBV11-3,TRBJ2-7,TGTGCCAGCAGCCGTGCGACTAACGAGCAGTACTTC,CASSRATNEQYF
.,.,TRBV2,TRBJ2-1,TGTGCCAGCTCCGGTGGGAGCTCCTACAATGAGCAGTTCTTC,CASSGGSSYNEQFF
TRBD2,.,TRBV24-1,TRBJ2-7,TGTGCCACCAGTGATACCACTAGCGGGAGGACCTACGAGCAGTACTTC,CATSDTTSGRTYEQYF
.,.,TRBV9,TRBJ2-6,TGTGCCAGCAGCGTGGAACCGGGACACGAAAACTCTGGGGCCAACGTCCTGACTTTC,CASSVEPGHENSGANVLTF
TRBD1,.,TRBV5-1,TRBJ2-3,TGCGCCAGCAGCTCGGACAGGGGGACAGATACGCAGTATTTT,CASSSDRGTDTQYF
TRBD1,.,TRBV19,TRBJ2-1,TGTGCCAGTAGTCGGGACAGGGGGTTAGTTGAGCAGTTCTTC,CASSRDRGLVEQFF
TRBD1,.,TRBV5-1,TRBJ2-7,TGCGCCAGCAGCCCGGGACAGCGAGCCTACGAGCAGTACTTC,CASSPGQRAYEQYF
.,.,TRBV12-3/TRBV12-4,TRBJ1-4,TGTGCCAGCAGTCTCCGGGATAAGTTGTTTTTT,CASSLRDKLFF
.,.,TRBV18,TRBJ2-7,TGTGCCAGCTCACCTGGCAGCTCCTACGAGCAGTACTTC,CASSPGSSYEQYF
TRBD2,.,TRBV28,TRBJ2-7,TGTGCCAGCAGCCCTCCTGTGGGGGGGTGGGAAGAGCAGTACTTC,CASSPPVGGWEEQYF
TRBD2,.,TRBV25-1,TRBJ2-3,TGTGCCAGCAGCGCCGGACTAGCGCTTAGCACAGATACGCAGTATTTT,CASSAGLALSTDTQYF
TRBD1,.,TRBV7-7,TRBJ2-7,TGTGCTAGCAGCCTCAGACAGGGCTCGGATTTTGAGCAGTACTTC,CASSLRQGSDFEQYF